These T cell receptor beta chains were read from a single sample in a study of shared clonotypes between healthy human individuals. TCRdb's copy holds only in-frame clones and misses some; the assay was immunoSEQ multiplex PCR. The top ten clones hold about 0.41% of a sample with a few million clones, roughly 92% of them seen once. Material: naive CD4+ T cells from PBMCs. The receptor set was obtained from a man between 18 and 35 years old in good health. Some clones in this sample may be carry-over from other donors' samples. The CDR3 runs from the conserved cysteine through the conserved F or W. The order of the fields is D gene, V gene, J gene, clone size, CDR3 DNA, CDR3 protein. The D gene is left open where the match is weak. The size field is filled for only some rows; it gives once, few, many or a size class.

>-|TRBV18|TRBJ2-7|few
TGTGCCAGCTCACCAGCCAACGAGCAGTACTTC
CASSPANEQYF
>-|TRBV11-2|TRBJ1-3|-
TGTGCCAGCAGCTTATTGGTAAACACCATATATTTT
CASSLLVNTIYF
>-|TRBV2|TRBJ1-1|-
TGTGCCAGCAGGACCGACGGCACTGAAGCTTTCTTT
CASRTDGTEAFF
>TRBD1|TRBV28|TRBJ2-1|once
TGTGCCAGCAGTAGCCCCGGGACAGCCCAAAAGGACAATGAGCAGTTCTTC
CASSSPGTAQKDNEQFF
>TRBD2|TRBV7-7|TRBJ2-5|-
TGTGCCAGCAGCCTCGGACTAGCGGTGGAGACCCAGTACTTC
CASSLGLAVETQYF
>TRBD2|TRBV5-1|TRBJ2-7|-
TGCGCCAGCAGCTTGGGTCCTAGCGGGAGCTACGAGCAGTACTTC
CASSLGPSGSYEQYF
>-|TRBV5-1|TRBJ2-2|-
TGCGCCAGCAGCTTGGAGGGCGGCACCGGGGAGCTGTTTTTT
CASSLEGGTGELFF
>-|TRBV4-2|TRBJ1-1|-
TGTGCCAGCAGCCAAGATAGAGGGAGTCTGAACACTGAAGCTTTCTTT
CASSQDRGSLNTEAFF
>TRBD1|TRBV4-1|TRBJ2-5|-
TGCGCCAGCAGCCAACAGGGGGCGCGGAGAGAGACCCAGTACTTC
CASSQQGARRETQYF
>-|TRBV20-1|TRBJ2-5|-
TGCAGTGCGCCTGCCCAAGAGACCCAGTACTTC
CSAPAQETQYF
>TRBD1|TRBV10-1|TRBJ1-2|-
TGCGCCAGCAGCCCGCAGACAGGGGGCGTGCTAGGCTATGGCTACACCTTC
CASSPQTGGVLGYGYTF
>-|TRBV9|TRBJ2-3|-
TGTGCCAGCAGCTCTAGCGTTAAGGCAGATACGCAGTATTTT
CASSSSVKADTQYF
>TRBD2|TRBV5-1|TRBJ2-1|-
TGCGCCAGCAGCTTTCAGGCGGGAGCTGTCTACAATGAGCAGTTCTTC
CASSFQAGAVYNEQFF
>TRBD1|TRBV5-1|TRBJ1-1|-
TGCGCCAGCAGCTATTCTCGACAGGGGGCGGAAGCTTTCTTT
CASSYSRQGAEAFF
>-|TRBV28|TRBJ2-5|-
TGTGCCAGCAGTTTAGGGAGCAGTCTGACCCAGTACTTC
CASSLGSSLTQYF
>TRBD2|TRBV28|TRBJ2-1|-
TGTGCCAGCAGACTCGTAGCGGGCTCCTACAATGAGCAGTTCTTC
CASRLVAGSYNEQFF
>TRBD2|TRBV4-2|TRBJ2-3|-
TGTGCCAGCAGCCAAGAGAGCGGGGCCGGCACAGATACGCAGTATTTT
CASSQESGAGTDTQYF
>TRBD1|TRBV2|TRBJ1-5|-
TGTGCCAGCAGTTCAGGGGGACAGGGGAATCAGCCCCAGCATTTT
CASSSGGQGNQPQHF
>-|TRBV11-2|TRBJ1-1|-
TGTGCCAGCAGCTTAATACGAGGGGGGAACACTGAAGCTTTCTTT
CASSLIRGGNTEAFF
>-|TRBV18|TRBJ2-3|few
TGTGCCAGCTCACCCAGCGGGCTCACAGATACGCAGTATTTT
CASSPSGLTDTQYF
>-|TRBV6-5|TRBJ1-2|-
TGTGCCAGCAGGCCGCCCTCCCTCTATGGCTACACCTTC
CASRPPSLYGYTF
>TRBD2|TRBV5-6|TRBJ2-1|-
TGTGCCAGCAGCGTGATACTAGCGGGAGTCGTCAATGAGCAGTTCTTC
CASSVILAGVVNEQFF
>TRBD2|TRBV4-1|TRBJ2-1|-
TGCGCCAGCAGCCTGGGACTAGCGGGAGGAACCTACAATGAGCAGTTCTTC
CASSLGLAGGTYNEQFF
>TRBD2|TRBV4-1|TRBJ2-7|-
TGCGCCAGCAGCCAATTAGCGGGAGTACACGAGCAGTACTTC
CASSQLAGVHEQYF
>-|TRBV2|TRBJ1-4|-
TGTGCCAGTAAAACCAATGGGCCTGTGGAAAAACTGTTTTTT
CASKTNGPVEKLFF
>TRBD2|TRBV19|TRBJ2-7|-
TGTGCCAGTAGTGTTATGGGACTAGCGGGAGGTCCGGGCGAGCAGTACTTC
CASSVMGLAGGPGEQYF
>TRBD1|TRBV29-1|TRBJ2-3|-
TGCAGCGTTTGGCCGGGACAGGGACAAGTTTCGCAGTATTTT
CSVWPGQGQVSQYF
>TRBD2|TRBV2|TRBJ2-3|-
TGTGCCAGCAGTGGTCGGGGGGTGGGAGATACGCAGTATTTT
CASSGRGVGDTQYF
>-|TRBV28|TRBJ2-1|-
TGTGCCAGCAGCCCAGTCCCGAGCGATGAGCAGTTCTTC
CASSPVPSDEQFF
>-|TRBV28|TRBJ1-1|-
TGTGCCAGCAGTTTATCAATGCAAGGGATGAACACTGAAGCTTTCTTT
CASSLSMQGMNTEAFF
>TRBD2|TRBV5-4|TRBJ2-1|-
TGTGCCAGCAGCTTCGGCGGGAGCGGGGGCTCCTACAATGAGCAGTTCTTC
CASSFGGSGGSYNEQFF
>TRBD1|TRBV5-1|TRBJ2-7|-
TGCGCCAGCAGCCCGGGACAGGGGGTTTTCTACGAGCAGTACTTC
CASSPGQGVFYEQYF
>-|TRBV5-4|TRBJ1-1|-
TGTGCCAGCAGCTTGGTAGCTGAAGCTTTCTTT
CASSLVAEAFF